A single sample gave rise to the 31 T cell receptor beta chains below, sequenced in a study of cytomegalovirus exposure and HLA in healthy donors. The PCR used 60 Vbeta and 13 Jbeta primers. Only in-frame clones appear in the TCRdb table, and some are missing; sequencing was by immunoSEQ multiplex PCR. The sample yields around 99,000 clones, around three quarters seen once. The sample taken for sequencing was PBMCs. All receptors derive from a male donor in good health and CMV-seronegative.

This clone has just a few counts. CDR3 in amino acids: CASSGQGERGNTIYF. The CDR3 nucleotides read TGTGCCAGTAGTGGACAGGGGGAAAGAGGAAACACCATATATTTT. This chain connects TRBV19 to TRBJ1-3, with 10 nucleotides matching TRBD1. Trimming took 5 bases from V and 4 from J; bases not matched to a gene: 5. The V gene's germline CDR1 is LNHDA and CDR2 SQIVND (reference sequence). The CDR3 is 15 residues long.

CDR3: CASSKGGLRERSEQFF. The CDR3 nucleotides are TGTGCCAGCAGCAAAGGAGGCTTGCGGGAGCGGAGTGAGCAGTTCTTC. The chain employs TRBV11-2 and TRBJ2-1, with TRBD2 matching over 7 bases. Germline CDR1 reads SGHAT; CDR2 reads FQNNGV. J was trimmed by 9 bases and V by 5 bases; bases with no gene match: 16. The CDR3 totals 16 residues.

The J gene is TRBJ2-7, the V gene TRBV11-2; the D gene is possibly TRBD2 (6 bases). Germline CDR1 and CDR2: SGHAT and FQNNGV. Trimming shortened V by 5 bases and J by 4 bases, and 18 bases separated the two germline ends. The CDR3 is 15 residues long. The CDR3 coding sequence is TGTGCCAGCAGCCGGGAGAGGGGATCGATATACGAGCAGTACTTC. Translation gives CASSRERGSIYEQYF.

This chain uses TRBV5-1 with TRBJ1-1; D uncertain. Germline V CDR1 and CDR2: SGHRS, YFSETQ. CDR3 length: 13 residues. V was pared by 3 bases and J by 1 base, with 7 bases between. The CDR3: CASSSGRNTEAFF. CDR3 sequence (DNA): TGCGCCAGCAGCTCCGGGAGGAACACTGAAGCTTTCTTT.

The chain links TRBV27 to TRBJ2-7, with 9 bases lining up with TRBD1. J lost 4 bases, V lost 6 bases, and 7 bases had no gene match. The CDR3 length is 14 residues. Germline V lookup: CDR1 MNHEY, CDR2 SMNVEV (reference sequence). In nucleotides, the CDR3 is TGTGCCAGCAGGGGACAGGGCCAAATATACGAGCAGTACTTC. Translated, it gives CASRGQGQIYEQYF.

The CDR3 spells CASKPRDRAASTEAFF. The CDR3 DNA is TGTGCCAGCAAGCCACGGGACAGGGCGGCTAGTACTGAAGCTTTCTTT. The chain uses TRBV27 and TRBJ1-1, with 9 bases matching TRBD1. Germline V CDR1 and CDR2: MNHEY, SMNVEV (reference sequence). J was trimmed by 5 bases and V by 7 bases; bases with no gene match: 14. The CDR3 contains 16 residues.

This clone was seen more than once but under ten times. The rearrangement links TRBV5-6 to TRBJ1-6; D is unclear. V dropped 1 base and J dropped 7 bases, with 6 bases sitting between them. The germline CDR1 and CDR2 sequences are SGHDT and YYEEEE. The CDR3 has 13 residues. The DNA for the CDR3 is TGTGCCAGCAGCTTGACTAGAAATTCACCCCTCCACTTT. Its translation: CASSLTRNSPLHF. The full variable domain, with the rest looked up from reference TRBV5-6 and TRBJ1-6, is DAGVTQSPTHLIKTRGQQVTLRCSPKSGHDTVSWYQQALGQGPQFIFQYYEEEERQRGNFPDRFSGHQFPNYSSELNVNALLLGDSALYLCASSLTRNSPLHFGNGTRLTVT.

The V call is TRBV4-1, the J call TRBJ2-7; no definite D call. From germline, CDR1 is MGHRA and CDR2 YSYEKL. V dropped 4 bases and J dropped 3 bases, with 10 bases sitting between them. The CDR3 is 13 residues long. In DNA form, the CDR3 reads TGCGCCAGCAGCCGGATAGGAGACTACGAGCAGTACTTC. Its translation: CASSRIGDYEQYF.

This clone was detected a few times. The rearrangement links TRBV7-3 to TRBJ1-5; D is ambiguous. Germline loops: CDR1 SGHTA, CDR2 FQGTGA. The V end was cut by 3 bases, the J end by 2 bases, with 14 bases between. This CDR3 is built from 16 residues. The CDR3 here is CASSFDGRSGNQPQHF. The CDR3 region has the DNA TGTGCCAGCAGCTTTGATGGGAGATCGGGCAATCAGCCCCAGCATTTT.

The rearrangement joins TRBV11-2 to TRBJ2-7; TRBD1 might be the D (5 bases). Trimming left V 1 base short and J 3 bases short, with 7 bases between. Germline assignment: CDR1 SGHAT and CDR2 FQNNGV. This CDR3 has 13 residues. CDR3 sequence (DNA): TGTGCCAGCAGCTTAGGACAGCACTACGAGCAGTACTTC. Its translation: CASSLGQHYEQYF.

This rearrangement joins TRBV7-2 to TRBJ2-2; perhaps TRBD1 as D (6 bases). V lost 5 bases and J 2 bases, leaving 9 bases between the germline ends. Germline V gives CDR1 SGHTA, CDR2 FQGNSA. CDR3 length equals 14 residues. CDR3 coding DNA: TGTGCCAGCAGCCGACAGGTTAACACCGGGGAGCTGTTTTTT. Amino acid sequence: CASSRQVNTGELFF.

The V call is TRBV2, the J call TRBJ1-5, with D maybe TRBD1 (6 bases). The germline V and J ends were trimmed by 6 bases and 9 bases, with 21 bases remaining between them. There are 15 residues in the CDR3. The V gene's germline CDR1 is SNHLY and CDR2 FYNNEI. The CDR3 here is CASSLTGTPLGPQHF. DNA for the CDR3: TGTGCCAGCAGCTTAACCGGGACACCACTAGGGCCCCAGCATTTT.

The CDR3 sequence is CASSYEGVPAGYEQYF. CDR3 nucleotides: TGTGCCAGCAGTTACGAGGGTGTCCCGGCAGGCTACGAGCAGTACTTC. The rearrangement uses TRBV6-5 and TRBJ2-7; a possible D gene is TRBD2 (5 bases). Germline V lookup: CDR1 MNHEY, CDR2 SVGAGI. Trimming left V 2 bases short and J 3 bases short, with 17 bases between. The CDR3 length is 16 residues.

The V gene is TRBV5-1, the J gene TRBJ1-2; weak D call: TRBD1 (5 bases). CDR3 length equals 15 residues. The V gene's germline CDR1 is SGHRS and CDR2 YFSETQ. Trimming took 0 bases from V and 6 from J, leaving 15 bases between them. DNA of the CDR3: TGCGCCAGCAGCTTGGTGGACAATACCGACGATGGCTACACCTTC. The encoded protein is CASSLVDNTDDGYTF.

This sequence joins TRBV11-2 and TRBJ2-1; D unclear. Between the trimmed V and J ends, which lost 6 bases and 0 bases, there was a span of 9 bases. The CDR3 is 14 residues long. In germline, CDR1 is SGHAT, CDR2 FQNNGV. The CDR3 DNA is TGTGCCAGCAGGCCAATTAGCTCCTACAATGAGCAGTTCTTC. Its translation: CASRPISSYNEQFF.

This clone showed up just once. The chain employs TRBV6-5 and TRBJ2-7; TRBD2 agrees at 10 bases. CDR3 length equals 14 residues. V trimming: 5 bases; J trimming: 5 bases; junction bases outside the gene matches: 6. In germline, CDR1 is MNHEY, CDR2 SVGAGI. This CDR3 reads CASSVVGLADEQYF. DNA for the CDR3: TGTGCCAGCAGTGTTGTTGGACTAGCGGACGAGCAGTACTTC.

CDR3 nucleotides: TGTGCCAGCAGCGAAGGCAGGAACTCTGGGGCCAACGTCCTGACTTTC. Translating gives CASSEGRNSGANVLTF. The V and J genes are TRBV11-2 and TRBJ2-6, with unresolved D. The germline V and J ends were trimmed by 5 bases and 0 bases, with 11 bases remaining between them. CDR3 size: 16 residues. The germline CDR1 and CDR2 sequences are SGHAT and FQNNGV.

The chain employs TRBV14 and TRBJ2-5, with 7 bases identical to TRBD2. From germline, CDR1 is SGHDN and CDR2 FVKESK. The V and J ends lost 0 bases and 12 bases, in that order; junction bases with no gene match: 4. The CDR3 spans 12 residues. The CDR3 DNA reads as TGTGCCAGCAGCCAAGATAGGCGGGGGAAGTACTTC. Translation: CASSQDRRGKYF.

The V and J genes are TRBV28 and TRBJ2-5; no clear D. Germline CDR1 is MDHEN and CDR2 is SYDVKM. V was shortened by 6 bases and J by 7 bases, with 15 bases between the two germline ends. This CDR3 has 13 residues. Here the CDR3 DNA reads TGTGCCAGCAGAACTACTCAGATTGCGACCCAGTACTTC. It codes for CASRTTQIATQYF.

CDR3 sequence: CASSSATSGSNEQFF. The CDR3 nucleotides are TGTGCCAGCAGCTCGGCGACTAGCGGGTCCAATGAGCAGTTCTTC. The chain is built from TRBV9 and TRBJ2-1, with 10 nucleotides matching TRBD2. The CDR3 runs 15 residues. J lost 6 bases, V lost 4 bases, and 7 bases had no gene match. The germline gives CDR1 SGDLS, CDR2 YYNGEE. Using reference TRBV9 and TRBJ2-1 for the parts outside the CDR3, the full variable domain is DSGVTQTPKHLITATGQRVTLRCSPRSGDLSVYWYQQSLDQGLQFLIQYYNGEERAKGNILERFSAQQFPDLHSELNLSSLELGDSALYFCASSSATSGSNEQFFGPGTRLTVL.

The chain joins TRBV5-1 to TRBJ2-5, with TRBD2 as a possible D gene (5 bases). The V gene's germline CDR1 is SGHRS and CDR2 YFSETQ. With 2 bases removed from V and 2 bases from J, the gap between germline ends came to 13 bases. This CDR3 contains 15 residues. The CDR3 protein is CASSFLGREQETQYF. In DNA form, the CDR3 reads TGCGCCAGCAGCTTTTTAGGAAGGGAGCAAGAGACCCAGTACTTC.

The chain joins TRBV5-1 to TRBJ2-3, with TRBD2 matching 7 bases. The CDR3 extends over 16 amino acids. CDR1 and CDR2 from the germline V gene are SGHRS and YFSETQ. The V segment lost 0 bases and the J segment 0 bases; nucleotides outside the gene matches: 4. CDR3 DNA sequence: TGCGCCAGCAGCTTGGGGCTAGCGGCTAGCACAGATACGCAGTATTTT. Protein: CASSLGLAASTDTQYF.

In this sample, this clone turned up a few times. The chain combines TRBV5-1 with TRBJ2-1, with TRBD1 matching over 10 bases. The CDR3 covers 14 residues. Per the germline V gene, CDR1 is SGHRS and CDR2 is YFSETQ. The ends lost 7 bases at V and 8 bases at J; junction bases unmatched: 9. CDR3 nucleotides: TGCGCCAGCGTGACGACAGGGGGCAACTATGAGCAGTTCTTC. Translation gives CASVTTGGNYEQFF.

The chain has TRBV7-2 and TRBJ2-5; no firm D call. Germline lookup yields CDR1 SGHTA and CDR2 FQGNSA. Between the trimmed V and J ends, which lost 4 bases and 1 base, there was a span of 10 bases. The CDR3 extends over 14 amino acids. This chain's CDR3 is CASSSVAIQETQYF. For the CDR3, the DNA is TGTGCCAGCAGCTCCGTAGCTATCCAAGAGACCCAGTACTTC.

The chain combines TRBV10-2 with TRBJ2-7, with D hard to call. From germline, CDR1 is WSHSY and CDR2 SAAADI. The CDR3 is 11 residues long. Trimming shortened V by 4 bases and J by 4 bases, and 5 bases separated the two germline ends. DNA for the CDR3: TGCGCCAGCAGTGTCATGTACGAGCAGTACTTC. Translated, it gives CASSVMYEQYF.

This clone was seen only a few times. The chain combines TRBV27 with TRBJ1-2, with 8 bases aligning to TRBD1. Trimming removed 4 bases from V and 6 bases from J; junction bases left unmatched: 7. CDR1 and CDR2 (germline): MNHEY, SMNVEV (reference sequence). The CDR3 totals 14 residues. The CDR3 loop reads CASSSRQGYDGYTF. The CDR3 DNA is TGTGCCAGCAGTTCGCGACAGGGGTACGATGGCTACACCTTC.

In its sample, this clone was seen a few times. The chain couples TRBV18 to TRBJ2-7; TRBD2 aligns across 8 bases. The CDR3 consists of 13 residues. CDR1 is KGHSH and CDR2 is LQKENI in the germline V gene. After removal of 6 bases from V and 6 bases from J, the junction contained 7 bases not matched to a gene. The CDR3 spells CASSGGGRGEQYF. CDR3 bases: TGTGCCAGCTCCGGGGGGGGCAGAGGCGAGCAGTACTTC.

In its sample, this clone was seen a few times. The chain combines TRBV4-2 with TRBJ2-3; TRBD2 matches at 8 bases. CDR3 size: 17 residues. The V gene end was trimmed by 5 bases and the J gene end by 4 bases; junction bases not matched to a gene: 14. Per germline, CDR1 LGHNA and CDR2 YNFKEQ. CDR3 loop: CASSTRPGAGVPDTQYF. The CDR3 nucleotides are TGTGCCAGCAGCACGCGGCCGGGAGCGGGAGTACCAGATACGCAGTATTTT.

The rearrangement uses TRBV6-5 and TRBJ2-7, with a possible D match to TRBD2 (5 bases). There are 15 residues in the CDR3. Trimming stripped 6 bases from V and 2 bases from J, with 17 bases between. Per the germline V gene, CDR1 is MNHEY and CDR2 is SVGAGI. CDR3 in DNA: TGTGCCAGCAGCCAGACCTATCCCGGGGCCTACGAGCAGTACTTC. This encodes CASSQTYPGAYEQYF.

The chain joins TRBV4-2 to TRBJ2-2; possibly TRBD2 for D (5 bases). The CDR3 runs to 18 residues. V was cut by 0 bases and J by 3 bases, with 17 bases left in between. Germline V gene lookup returns CDR1 LGHNA and CDR2 YNFKEQ. The CDR3 sequence is CASSQEPLIGGYTGELFF. Written as DNA, the CDR3 is TGTGCCAGCAGCCAAGAACCCCTAATTGGCGGGTACACCGGGGAGCTGTTTTTT.

The chain recombines TRBV5-1 with TRBJ2-2; 7 nucleotides agree with TRBD2. CDR3 length: 14 residues. In germline, CDR1 is SGHRS, CDR2 YFSETQ. The V segment lost 0 bases and the J segment 6 bases; nucleotides outside the gene matches: 2. CDR3 nucleotide sequence: TGCGCCAGCAGCTTGGCCCGGGGGGCCGGGGAGCTGTTTTTT. Translation gives CASSLARGAGELFF.